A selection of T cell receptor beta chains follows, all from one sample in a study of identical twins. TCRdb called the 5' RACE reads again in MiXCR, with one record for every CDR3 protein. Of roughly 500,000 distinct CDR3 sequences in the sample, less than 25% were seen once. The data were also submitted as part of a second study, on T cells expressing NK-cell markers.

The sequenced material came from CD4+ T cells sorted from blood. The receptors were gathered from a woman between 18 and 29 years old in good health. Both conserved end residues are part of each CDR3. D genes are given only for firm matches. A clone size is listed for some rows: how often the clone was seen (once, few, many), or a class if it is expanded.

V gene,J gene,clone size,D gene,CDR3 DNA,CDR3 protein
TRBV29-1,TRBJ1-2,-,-,TGCAGCGCCCGGGGCAGGCTCTATGGCTACACCTTC,CSARGRLYGYTF
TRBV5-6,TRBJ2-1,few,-,TGTGCCAGCAGCTTGGATAAGGGTGAGCAGTTCTTC,CASSLDKGEQFF
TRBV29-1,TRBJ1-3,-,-,TGCAGCGTTGACCCCTCAGGGACTGGAAACACCATATATTTT,CSVDPSGTGNTIYF
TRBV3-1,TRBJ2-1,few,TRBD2,TGTGCCAGCAGCCAAACGGGGGGCAATGAGCAGTTCTTC,CASSQTGGNEQFF
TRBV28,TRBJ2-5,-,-,TGTGCCAGCAGCCAGGACGGCCGACCGGAGACCCAGTACTTC,CASSQDGRPETQYF
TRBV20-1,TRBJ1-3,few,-,TGCAGTGCTAGAGATGACGGGCCGGGGGGCGCCGGAAACACCATATATTTT,CSARDDGPGGAGNTIYF
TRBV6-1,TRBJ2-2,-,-,TGTGCCAGCAGGATATCGGGGGAGCTGTTTTTT,CASRISGELFF
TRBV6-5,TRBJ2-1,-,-,TGTGCCAGCAGTTACCGCCCGTACAGCCGCTCCTACAATGAGCAGTTCTTC,CASSYRPYSRSYNEQFF
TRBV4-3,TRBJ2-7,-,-,TGCGCCAGCAGCAGGCAGAAGAGCTCCTACGAGCAGTACTTC,CASSRQKSSYEQYF
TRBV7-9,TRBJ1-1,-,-,TGTGCCAGCAGCTTAGATCGTACACCGCTCTTT,CASSLDRTPLF
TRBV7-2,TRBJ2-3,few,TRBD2,TGTGCCAGCAGCTTGGCTGTGCGGGGGGGCACAGATACGCAGTATTTT,CASSLAVRGGTDTQYF
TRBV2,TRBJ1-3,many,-,TGTGCCAGCAACGAGCGCGCCACTGGAAACACCATATATTTT,CASNERATGNTIYF
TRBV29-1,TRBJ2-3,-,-,TGCAGCGTTTGGGGCGCAGATACGCAGTATTTT,CSVWGADTQYF
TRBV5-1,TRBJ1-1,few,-,TGCGCCAGCAGCTTGGATTTAGAACTTGAAGCTTTCTTT,CASSLDLELEAFF
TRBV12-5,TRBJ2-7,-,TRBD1,TGTGCTAGTGGTTTAGGGGGCAGCTTCTACGAGCAGTACTTC,CASGLGGSFYEQYF
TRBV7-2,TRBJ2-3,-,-,TGTGCCAGCAGCCCCTACGGAACCACAGATACGCAGTATTTT,CASSPYGTTDTQYF
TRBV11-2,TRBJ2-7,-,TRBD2,TGTGCCAGCAGCTTAAATAGCGGGGGCCTCGAGCAGTACTTC,CASSLNSGGLEQYF
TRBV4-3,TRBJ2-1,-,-,TGCGCCAGCAGCCAAGGGCTCGACTTGGGGGCGACCAATGAGCAGTTCTTC,CASSQGLDLGATNEQFF
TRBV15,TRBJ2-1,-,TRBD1,TGTGCCACCAGCAGAGACAGATGGCAAGGACAGGGTCCCTACAATGAGCAGTTCTTC,CATSRDRWQGQGPYNEQFF
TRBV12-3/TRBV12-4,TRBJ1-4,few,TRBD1,TGTGCCAGCACTGTTAGCAGGGGGCAGAAAAAACTGTTTTTT,CASTVSRGQKKLFF
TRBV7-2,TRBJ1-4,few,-,TGTGCCAGCAGCTGGGGGCAGGGGTGGCTTAATGAAAAACTGTTTTTT,CASSWGQGWLNEKLFF
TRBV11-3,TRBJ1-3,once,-,TGTGCCAGCAGCTGGGGGCTTGGAAACACCATATATTTT,CASSWGLGNTIYF
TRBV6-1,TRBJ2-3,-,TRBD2,TGTGCCAGCGAAGCGGGAGGGAGCACAGATACGCAGTATTTT,CASEAGGSTDTQYF
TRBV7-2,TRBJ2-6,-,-,TGTGCCAGCAGCTTCCAGGTGGGGGCCAACGTCCTGACTTTC,CASSFQVGANVLTF
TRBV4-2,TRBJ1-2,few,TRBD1,TGTGCCAGCAGCCAAACCGGGACAGGGCCACTGAGCTACACCTTC,CASSQTGTGPLSYTF
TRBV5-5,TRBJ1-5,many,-,TGTGCCAGCAGCGCAGAAGGCAATCAGCCCCAGCATTTT,CASSAEGNQPQHF
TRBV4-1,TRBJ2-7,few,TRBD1,TGCGCCAGCAGCCACTTGAGGGGGCCCTACGAGCAGTACTTC,CASSHLRGPYEQYF
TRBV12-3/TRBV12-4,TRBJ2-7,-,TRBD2,TGTGCCAGCAGTCGGAGACTAGCGGGGGAGTACGAGCAGTACTTC,CASSRRLAGEYEQYF
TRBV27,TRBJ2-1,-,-,TGTGCCAGCAGTTCTCAACTAGGGCCCTACAATGAGCAGTTCTTC,CASSSQLGPYNEQFF
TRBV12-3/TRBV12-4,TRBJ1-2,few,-,TGTGCCAGCAGTTTAGGAGACTCTGCCTATGGCTACACCTTC,CASSLGDSAYGYTF